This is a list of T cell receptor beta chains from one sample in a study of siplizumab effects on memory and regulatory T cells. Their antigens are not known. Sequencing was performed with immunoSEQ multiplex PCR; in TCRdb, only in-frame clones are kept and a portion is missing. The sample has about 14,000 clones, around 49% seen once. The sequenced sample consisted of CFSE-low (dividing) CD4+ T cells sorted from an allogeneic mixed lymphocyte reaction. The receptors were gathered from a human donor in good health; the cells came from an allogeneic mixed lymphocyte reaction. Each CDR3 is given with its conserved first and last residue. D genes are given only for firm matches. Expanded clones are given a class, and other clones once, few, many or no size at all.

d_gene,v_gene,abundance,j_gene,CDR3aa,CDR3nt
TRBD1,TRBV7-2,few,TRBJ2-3,CASSSRTGPDTQYF,TGTGCCAGCAGCTCCCGGACAGGCCCAGATACGCAGTATTTT
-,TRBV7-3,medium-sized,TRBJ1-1,CASSLSGWGTEAFF,TGTGCCAGCAGCTTAAGCGGGTGGGGGACTGAAGCTTTCTTT
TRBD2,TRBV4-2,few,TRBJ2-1,CASSQDRGLAGVWGEQFF,TGTGCCAGCAGCCAAGATAGGGGACTAGCGGGAGTTTGGGGTGAGCAGTTCTTC
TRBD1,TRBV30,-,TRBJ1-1,CAWTETGGLNTEAFF,TGTGCCTGGACCGAGACAGGGGGCTTGAACACTGAAGCTTTCTTT
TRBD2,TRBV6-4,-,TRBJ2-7,CASSYQGLDSYEQYF,TGTGCCAGCAGTTACCAGGGACTAGACTCCTACGAGCAGTACTTC
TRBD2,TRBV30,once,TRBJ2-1,CAWQPGTSGTYNEQFF,TGTGCCTGGCAACCCGGGACTAGCGGGACCTACAATGAGCAGTTCTTC
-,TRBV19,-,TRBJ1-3,CASSMGLGKRNTIYF,TGTGCCAGTAGTATGGGTCTTGGAAAGCGAAACACCATATATTTT
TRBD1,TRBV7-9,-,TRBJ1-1,CASSGQGGTEAFF,TGTGCCAGCAGCGGACAGGGAGGCACTGAAGCTTTCTTT
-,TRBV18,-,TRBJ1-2,CASSPSLGTSNYGYTF,TGTGCCAGCTCACCTTCATTGGGAACTTCTAACTATGGCTACACCTTC
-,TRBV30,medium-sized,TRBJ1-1,CAWSVGGESTEAFF,TGTGCCTGGAGTGTCGGGGGCGAAAGCACTGAAGCTTTCTTT
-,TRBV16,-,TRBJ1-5,CASSQSPDQPQHF,TGTGCCAGCAGCCAATCGCCAGATCAGCCCCAGCATTTT
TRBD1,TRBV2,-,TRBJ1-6,CASRQTGANNSPLHF,TGTGCCAGCAGACAGACAGGGGCTAATAATTCACCCCTCCACTTT
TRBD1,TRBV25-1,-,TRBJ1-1,CASSEPEGAGNTEAFF,TGTGCCAGCAGTGAACCTGAGGGGGCGGGAAACACTGAAGCTTTCTTT
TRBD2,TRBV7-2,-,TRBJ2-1,CASSQLAGDHNEQFF,TGTGCCAGCAGCCAACTAGCGGGAGACCACAATGAGCAGTTCTTC
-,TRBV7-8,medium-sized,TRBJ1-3,CASSLDSSGNTIYF,TGTGCCAGCAGCTTAGACAGCTCTGGAAACACCATATATTTT
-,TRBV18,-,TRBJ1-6,CASSPTSDNSPLHF,TGTGCCAGCTCCCCGACATCTGATAATTCACCCCTCCACTTT
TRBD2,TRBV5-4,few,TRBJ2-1,CASSKSGLAGSFNEQFF,TGTGCCAGCAGCAAGAGCGGACTAGCGGGATCTTTCAATGAGCAGTTCTTC
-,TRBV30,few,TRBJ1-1,CAWSQGRAFF,TGTGCCTGGTCCCAGGGTCGAGCTTTCTTT
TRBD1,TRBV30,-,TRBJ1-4,CAWSAQGAQGEKLFF,TGTGCCTGGAGCGCACAGGGGGCGCAGGGTGAAAAACTGTTTTTT
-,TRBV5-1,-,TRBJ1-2,CASSPTVTYGYTF,TGCGCCAGCAGCCCCACAGTTACCTATGGCTACACCTTC
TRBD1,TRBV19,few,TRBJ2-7,CATAPGGRKQYF,TGTGCTACGGCCCCAGGGGGCAGGAAGCAGTACTTC
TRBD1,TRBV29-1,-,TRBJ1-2,CSVSPGTGRGYTF,TGCAGCGTTTCTCCCGGGACAGGGAGAGGCTACACCTTC
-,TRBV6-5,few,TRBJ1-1,CASSYSQGNTEAFF,TGTGCCAGCAGTTACAGCCAGGGTAACACTGAAGCTTTCTTT
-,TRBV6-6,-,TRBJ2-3,CASRLGLTVPTQYF,TGTGCCAGCAGGCTCGGGTTAACCGTACCAACGCAGTATTTT
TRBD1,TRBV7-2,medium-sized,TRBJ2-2,CASSSRQGFGELFF,TGTGCCAGCAGCTCCCGACAGGGTTTCGGGGAGCTGTTTTTT
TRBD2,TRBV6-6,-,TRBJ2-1,CASSYSLAEQFF,TGTGCCAGCAGTTACTCACTAGCGGAGCAGTTCTTC
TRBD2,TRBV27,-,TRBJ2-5,CASRRGLQETQYF,TGTGCCAGCAGGAGGGGACTACAAGAGACCCAGTACTTC
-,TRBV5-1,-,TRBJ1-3,CASSHRGDGNTIYF,TGCGCCAGCAGCCACCGGGGCGATGGAAACACCATATATTTT
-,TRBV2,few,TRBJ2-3,CASSEVGGDTQYF,TGTGCCAGCAGTGAAGTGGGGGGAGATACGCAGTATTTT
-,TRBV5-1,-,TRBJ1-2,CASSLDSPNYGYTF,TGCGCCAGCAGCTTGGACAGCCCTAACTATGGCTACACCTTC
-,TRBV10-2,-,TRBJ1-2,CASSEPAVGGNYGYTF,TGCGCCAGCAGTGAGCCTGCCGTGGGGGGGAACTATGGCTACACCTTC
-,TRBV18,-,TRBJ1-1,CASSPGEGEAFF,TGTGCCAGCTCACCGGGGGAGGGTGAAGCTTTCTTT
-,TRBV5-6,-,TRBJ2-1,CASSSYTAYNEQFF,TGTGCCAGCAGCTCGTACACTGCCTACAATGAGCAGTTCTTC
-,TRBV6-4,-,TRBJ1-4,CASSEERGEKLFF,TGTGCCAGCAGTGAGGAAAGGGGCGAAAAACTGTTTTTT
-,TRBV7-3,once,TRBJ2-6,CASSEHQGGGANVLTF,TGTGCCAGCAGCGAACACCAGGGAGGTGGGGCCAACGTCCTGACTTTC
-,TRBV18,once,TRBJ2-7,CASSPVPYEQYF,TGTGCCAGCTCACCGGTCCCCTACGAGCAGTACTTC
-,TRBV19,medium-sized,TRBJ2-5,CASSFSVQETQYF,TGTGCCAGTAGCTTCAGCGTTCAAGAGACCCAGTACTTC
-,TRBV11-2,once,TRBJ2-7,CASSLPPTSGGEQYF,TGTGCCAGCAGCTTACCTCCGACTTCAGGAGGCGAGCAGTACTTC
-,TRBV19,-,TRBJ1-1,CASSTGLNTEAFF,TGTGCCAGTAGTACAGGGTTGAACACTGAAGCTTTCTTT
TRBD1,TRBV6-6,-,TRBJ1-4,CASSTGTGPEKLFF,TGTGCCAGCAGCACCGGGACAGGGCCCGAAAAACTGTTTTTT
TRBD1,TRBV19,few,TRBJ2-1,CASSKGRDRPYNEQFF,TGTGCCAGTAGTAAAGGCCGGGACAGGCCCTACAATGAGCAGTTCTTC
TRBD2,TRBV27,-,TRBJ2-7,CASSLREGYEQYF,TGTGCCAGCAGTCTGAGGGAGGGCTACGAGCAGTACTTC
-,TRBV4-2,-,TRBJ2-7,CASSQAPGITYEQYF,TGTGCCAGCAGCCAAGCTCCAGGGATAACCTACGAGCAGTACTTC
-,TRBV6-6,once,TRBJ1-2,CASSPRGLGQPYGYTF,TGTGCCAGCAGCCCGAGGGGCTTAGGACAGCCCTATGGCTACACCTTC
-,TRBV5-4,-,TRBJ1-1,CASSSQTAMNTEAFF,TGTGCCAGCAGCTCTCAGACAGCGATGAACACTGAAGCTTTCTTT
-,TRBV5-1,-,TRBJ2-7,CASSLVSGSSYEQYF,TGCGCCAGCAGCTTGGTTTCAGGTTCTTCCTACGAGCAGTACTTC
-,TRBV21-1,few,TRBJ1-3,CASSRGGRNTIYF,TGTGCCAGCTCCCGGGGGGGGAGAAACACCATATATTTT
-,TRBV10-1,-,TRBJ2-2,CASSESGLPGGELFF,TGCGCCAGCAGTGAGTCGGGCCTACCGGGCGGGGAGCTGTTTTTT